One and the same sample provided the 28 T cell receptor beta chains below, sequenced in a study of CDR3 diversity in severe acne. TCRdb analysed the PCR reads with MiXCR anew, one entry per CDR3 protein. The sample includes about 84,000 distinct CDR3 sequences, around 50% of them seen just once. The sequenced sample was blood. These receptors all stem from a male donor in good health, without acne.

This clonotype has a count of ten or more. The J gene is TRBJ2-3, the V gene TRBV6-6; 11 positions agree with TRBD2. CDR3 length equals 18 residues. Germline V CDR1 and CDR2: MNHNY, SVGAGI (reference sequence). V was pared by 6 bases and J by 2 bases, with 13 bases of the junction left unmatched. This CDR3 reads CASRPRARLAGYTDTQYF. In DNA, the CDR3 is TGTGCCAGCAGGCCCAGAGCGCGACTAGCGGGGTACACAGATACGCAGTATTTT.

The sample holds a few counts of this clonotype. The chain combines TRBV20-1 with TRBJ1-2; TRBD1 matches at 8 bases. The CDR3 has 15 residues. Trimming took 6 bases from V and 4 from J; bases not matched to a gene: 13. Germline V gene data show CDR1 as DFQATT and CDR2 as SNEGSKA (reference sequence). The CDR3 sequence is CSAGPGQGLGYGYTF. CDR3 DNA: TGCAGTGCCGGACCTGGACAGGGTCTGGGCTATGGCTACACCTTC.

Written as DNA, the CDR3 is TGTGCCAGTAGTATGATCCGCAATCAGCCCCAGCATTTT. Its protein product is CASSMIRNQPQHF. The chain employs TRBV19 and TRBJ1-5; D uncertain. The germline CDR1 and CDR2 sequences are LNHDA and SQIVND (reference sequence). V lost 3 bases, J lost 2 bases, and 5 bases lay in between. CDR3 length: 13 amino acids.

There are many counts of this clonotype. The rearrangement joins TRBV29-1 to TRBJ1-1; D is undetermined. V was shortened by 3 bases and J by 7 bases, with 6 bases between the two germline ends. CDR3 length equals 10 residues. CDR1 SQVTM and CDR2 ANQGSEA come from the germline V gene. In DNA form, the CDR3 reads TGCAGCGTTGAGAGTATTGAAGCTTTCTTT. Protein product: CSVESIEAFF.

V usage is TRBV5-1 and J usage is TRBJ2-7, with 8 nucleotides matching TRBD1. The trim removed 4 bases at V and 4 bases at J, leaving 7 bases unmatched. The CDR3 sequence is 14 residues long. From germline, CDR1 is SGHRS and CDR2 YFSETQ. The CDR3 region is CASSEPTGVYEQYF. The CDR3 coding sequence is TGCGCCAGCAGCGAACCGACAGGGGTGTACGAGCAGTACTTC.

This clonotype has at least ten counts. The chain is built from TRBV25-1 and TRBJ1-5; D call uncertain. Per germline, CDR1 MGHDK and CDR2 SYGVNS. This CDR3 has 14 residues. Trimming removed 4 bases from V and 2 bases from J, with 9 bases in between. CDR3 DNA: TGTGCCAGCAGTGGGCCCAAGGGCAATCAGCCCCAGCATTTT. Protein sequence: CASSGPKGNQPQHF.

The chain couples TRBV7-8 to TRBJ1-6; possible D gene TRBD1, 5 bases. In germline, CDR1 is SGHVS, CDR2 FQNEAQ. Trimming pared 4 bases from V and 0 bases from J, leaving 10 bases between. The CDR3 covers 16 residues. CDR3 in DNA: TGTGCCAGCAGCTCAGCAGGGTTCTCCTATAATTCACCCCTCCACTTT. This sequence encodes CASSSAGFSYNSPLHF.

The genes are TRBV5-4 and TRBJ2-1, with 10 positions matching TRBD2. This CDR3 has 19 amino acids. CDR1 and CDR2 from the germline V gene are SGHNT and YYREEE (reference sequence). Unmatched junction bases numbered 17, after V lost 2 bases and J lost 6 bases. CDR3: CASSFQGGGSGGDPNEQFF. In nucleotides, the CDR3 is TGTGCCAGCAGCTTTCAGGGTGGAGGCAGCGGGGGGGATCCCAATGAGCAGTTCTTC.

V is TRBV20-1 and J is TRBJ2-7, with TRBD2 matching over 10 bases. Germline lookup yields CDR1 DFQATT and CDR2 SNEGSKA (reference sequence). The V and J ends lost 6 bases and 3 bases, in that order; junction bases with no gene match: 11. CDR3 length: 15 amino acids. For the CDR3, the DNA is TGCAGTGCCCCCCTCAGCGGGAGGGCCAACTACGAGCAGTACTTC. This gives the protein CSAPLSGRANYEQYF.

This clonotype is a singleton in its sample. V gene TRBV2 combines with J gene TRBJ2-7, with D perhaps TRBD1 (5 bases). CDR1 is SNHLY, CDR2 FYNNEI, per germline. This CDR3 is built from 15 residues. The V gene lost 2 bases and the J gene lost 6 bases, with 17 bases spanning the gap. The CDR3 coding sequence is TGTGCCAGCAGTGAACGGCCGGCAGGGTATTCCGAGCAGTACTTC. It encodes CASSERPAGYSEQYF. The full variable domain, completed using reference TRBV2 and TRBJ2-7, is EPEVTQTPSHQVTQMGQEVILRCVPISNHLYFYWYRQILGQKVEFLVSFYNNEISEKSEIFDDQFSVERPDGSNFTLKIRSTKLEDSAMYFCASSERPAGYSEQYFGPGTRLTVT.

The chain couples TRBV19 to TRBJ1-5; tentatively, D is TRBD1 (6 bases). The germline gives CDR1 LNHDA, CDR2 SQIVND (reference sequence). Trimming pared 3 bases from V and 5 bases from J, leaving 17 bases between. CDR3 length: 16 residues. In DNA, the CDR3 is TGTGCCAGTAGTATGGAATACAGGGTGGGATATCAGCCCCAGCATTTT. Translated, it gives CASSMEYRVGYQPQHF.

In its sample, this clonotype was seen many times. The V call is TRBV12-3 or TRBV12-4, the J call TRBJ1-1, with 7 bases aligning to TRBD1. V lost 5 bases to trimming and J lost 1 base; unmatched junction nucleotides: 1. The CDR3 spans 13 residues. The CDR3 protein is CASSRTGNTEAFF. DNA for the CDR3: TGTGCCAGCAGTCGGACAGGGAACACTGAAGCTTTCTTT.

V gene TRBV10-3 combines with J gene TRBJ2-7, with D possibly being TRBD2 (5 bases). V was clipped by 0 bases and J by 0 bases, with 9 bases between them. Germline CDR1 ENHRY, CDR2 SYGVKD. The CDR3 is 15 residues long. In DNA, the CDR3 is TGTGCCATCAGTGAGTCGACTGGACTCTCCTACGAGCAGTACTTC. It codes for CAISESTGLSYEQYF.

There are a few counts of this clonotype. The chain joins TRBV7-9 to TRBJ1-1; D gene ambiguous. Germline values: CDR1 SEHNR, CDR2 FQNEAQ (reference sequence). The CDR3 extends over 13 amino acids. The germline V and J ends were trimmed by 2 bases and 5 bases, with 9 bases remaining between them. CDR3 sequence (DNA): TGTGCCAGCAGCTTAAGACGGCAGACTGAAGCTTTCTTT. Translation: CASSLRRQTEAFF. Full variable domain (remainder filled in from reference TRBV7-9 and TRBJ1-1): DTGVSQNPRHKITKRGQNVTFRCDPISEHNRLYWYRQTLGQGPEFLTYFQNEAQLEKSRLLSDRFSAERPKGSFSTLEIQRTEQGDSAMYLCASSLRRQTEAFFGQGTRLTVV.

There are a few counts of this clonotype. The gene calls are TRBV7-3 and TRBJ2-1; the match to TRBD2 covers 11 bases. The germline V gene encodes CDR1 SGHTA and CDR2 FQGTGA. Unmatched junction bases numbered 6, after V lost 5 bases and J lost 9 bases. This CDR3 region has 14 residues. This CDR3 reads CASSLSGGAGEQFF. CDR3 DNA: TGTGCCAGCAGCCTTAGCGGGGGGGCGGGTGAGCAGTTCTTC.

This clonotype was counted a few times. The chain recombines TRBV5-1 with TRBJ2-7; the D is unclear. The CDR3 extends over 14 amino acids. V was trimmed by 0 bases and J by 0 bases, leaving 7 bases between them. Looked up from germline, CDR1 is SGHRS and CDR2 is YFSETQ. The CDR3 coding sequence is TGCGCCAGCAGCTTGGCAAGTGACTCCTACGAGCAGTACTTC. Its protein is CASSLASDSYEQYF.

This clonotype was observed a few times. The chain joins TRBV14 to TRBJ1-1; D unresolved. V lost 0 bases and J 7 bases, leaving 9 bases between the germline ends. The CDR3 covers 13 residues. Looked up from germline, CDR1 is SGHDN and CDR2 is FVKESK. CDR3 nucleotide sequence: TGTGCCAGCAGCCAAGATCTGGACCTTGAAGCTTTCTTT. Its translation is CASSQDLDLEAFF.

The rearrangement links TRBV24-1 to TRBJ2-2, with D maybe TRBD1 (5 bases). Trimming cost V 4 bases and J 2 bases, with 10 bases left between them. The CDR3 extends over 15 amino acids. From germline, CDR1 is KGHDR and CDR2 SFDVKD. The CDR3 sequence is CATSDTDRNTGELFF. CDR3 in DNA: TGTGCCACCAGTGACACCGACAGAAACACCGGGGAGCTGTTTTTT.

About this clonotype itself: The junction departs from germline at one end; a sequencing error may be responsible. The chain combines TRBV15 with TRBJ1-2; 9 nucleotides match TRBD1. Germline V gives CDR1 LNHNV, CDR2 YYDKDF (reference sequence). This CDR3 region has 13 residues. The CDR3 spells CVTNRGRGYGYTF. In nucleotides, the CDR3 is TGTGTCACCAACAGGGGGCGAGGCTATGGCTACACCTTC.

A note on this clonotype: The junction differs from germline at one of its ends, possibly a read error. CDR3 loop: CSVTSGGPSSYNEQLF. In nucleotides, the CDR3 is TGCAGCGTAACTAGCGGGGGCCCTAGCTCCTACAATGAGCAGCTCTTC. The rearrangement joins TRBV29-1 to TRBJ2-1; 11 bases match TRBD2. The CDR3 totals 16 residues. Germline V CDR1 and CDR2: SQVTM, ANQGSEA.

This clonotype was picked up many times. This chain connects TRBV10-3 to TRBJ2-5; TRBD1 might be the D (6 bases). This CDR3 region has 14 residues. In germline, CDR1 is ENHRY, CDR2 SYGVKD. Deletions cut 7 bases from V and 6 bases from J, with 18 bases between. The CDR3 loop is CAINNGQYEKTQYF. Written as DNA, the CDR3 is TGTGCCATCAACAACGGACAGTACGAGAAGACCCAGTACTTC.

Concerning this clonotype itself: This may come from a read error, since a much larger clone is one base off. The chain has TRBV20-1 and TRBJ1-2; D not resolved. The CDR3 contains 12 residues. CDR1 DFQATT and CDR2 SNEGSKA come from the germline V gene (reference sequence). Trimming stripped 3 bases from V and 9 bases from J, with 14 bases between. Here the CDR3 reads CSASNEGASYTF. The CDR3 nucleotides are TGCAGTGCTAGTAATGAGGGTGCTAGCTACACCTTC.

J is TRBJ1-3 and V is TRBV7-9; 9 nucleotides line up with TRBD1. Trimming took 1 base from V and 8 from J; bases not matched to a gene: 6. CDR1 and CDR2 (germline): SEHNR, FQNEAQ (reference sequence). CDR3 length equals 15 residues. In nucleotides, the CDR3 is TGTGCCAGCAGCTTAGAGACAGGGGGGGGCTACACCATATATTTT. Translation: CASSLETGGGYTIYF.

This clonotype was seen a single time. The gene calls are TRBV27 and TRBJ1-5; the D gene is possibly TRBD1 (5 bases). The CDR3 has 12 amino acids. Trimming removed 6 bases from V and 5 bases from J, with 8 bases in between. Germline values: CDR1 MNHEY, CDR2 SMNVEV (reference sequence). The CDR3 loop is CASSATDQPQHF. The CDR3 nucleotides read TGTGCCAGCAGCGCGACAGATCAGCCCCAGCATTTT.

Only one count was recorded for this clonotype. The DNA for the CDR3 is TGTGCCAGCAGAATTGGGAGCGGGACTCCCCCCTACGAGCAGTACTTC. Protein product: CASRIGSGTPPYEQYF. The chain employs TRBV5-4 and TRBJ2-7; 7 bases are shared with TRBD2. J lost 2 bases, V lost 5 bases, and 13 bases had no gene match. The germline gives CDR1 SGHNT, CDR2 YYREEE (reference sequence). The CDR3 loop spans 16 amino acids. Combining the CDR3 with reference TRBV5-4 and TRBJ2-7 gives the whole variable domain ETGVTQSPTHLIKTRGQQVTLRCSSQSGHNTVSWYQQALGQGPQFIFQYYREEENGRGNFPPRFSGLQFPNYSSELNVNALELDDSALYLCASRIGSGTPPYEQYFGPGTRLTVT.

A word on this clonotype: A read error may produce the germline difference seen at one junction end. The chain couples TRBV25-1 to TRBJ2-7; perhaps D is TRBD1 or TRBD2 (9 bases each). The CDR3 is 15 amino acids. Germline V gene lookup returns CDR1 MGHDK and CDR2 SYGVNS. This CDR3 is CSVLTSGQGQNEQYF. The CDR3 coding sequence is TGCAGCGTTCTGACTAGCGGACAGGGGCAGAACGAGCAGTACTTC.

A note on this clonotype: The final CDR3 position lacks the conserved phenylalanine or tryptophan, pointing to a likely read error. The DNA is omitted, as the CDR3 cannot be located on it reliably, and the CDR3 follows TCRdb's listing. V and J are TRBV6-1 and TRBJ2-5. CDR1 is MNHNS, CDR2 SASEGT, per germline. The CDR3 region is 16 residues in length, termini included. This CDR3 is CASSEATDSGGYTFGS.

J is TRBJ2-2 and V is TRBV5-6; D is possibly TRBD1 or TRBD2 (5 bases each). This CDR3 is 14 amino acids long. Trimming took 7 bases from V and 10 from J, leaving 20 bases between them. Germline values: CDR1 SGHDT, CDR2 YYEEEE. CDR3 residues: CASGSVGDPEELFF. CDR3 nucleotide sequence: TGTGCCAGCGGCTCCGTCGGGGACCCCGAGGAGCTGTTTTTT.